This T cell receptor beta chain was profiled in a study of shared clonotypes between healthy human individuals. Trimming pared 0 bases from V and 6 bases from J, leaving 4 bases between. Germline V gene data show CDR1 as SGHTS and CDR2 as YDEGEE. CDR3 length equals 11 residues. Generated by immunoSEQ multiplex PCR, the TCRdb table keeps only in-frame clones and is missing some. In the table there are just over 2,000,000 clones, roughly 96% of which are singletons. This sequence was found in a young man in good health. Material for sequencing was naive CD4+ T cells sorted from blood. Subset defined: CD45RA+ positively selected. V is TRBV5-8 and J is TRBJ2-7; D gene ambiguous. The CDR3 nucleotides read TGTGCCAGCAGCTTGGATCCCGAGCAGTACTTC. This translates into CASSLDPEQYF. The variable domain in full, completed from reference TRBV5-8 and TRBJ2-7, reads EAGVTQSPTHLIKTRGQQATLRCSPISGHTSVYWYQQALGLGLQFLLWYDEGEERNRGNFPPRFSGRQFPNYSSELNVNALELEDSALYLCASSLDPEQYFGPGTRLTVT.